This T cell receptor beta chain was observed in a study of cytomegalovirus exposure and HLA in healthy donors. Overall study results and limits: Reportedly, HLA-A and HLA-B alleles of most subjects were accurately predicted from TCR beta. An analysis done earlier found most TCR beta V segments productive about 87% or about 30% of the time. Sequencing depth across donors, presence/absence analyses assumed, was roughly uniform.

A remark on this clone: As yet, its antigen is unknown.

Trimming pared 3 bases from V and 2 bases from J, leaving 9 bases between. CDR1 and CDR2 from the germline V gene are SGHNT and YYREEE (reference sequence). The length of the CDR3 is 13 residues. PCR was performed using 60 Vbeta and 13 Jbeta primers. Profiled with immunoSEQ multiplex PCR; TCRdb holds only in-frame clones, not every one. The table lists tens of thousands of clones. This chain connects TRBV5-4 to TRBJ2-7, with D possibly matching TRBD1 (6 bases). Sequencing was carried out using PBMCs. The clonotype originates from a middle-aged woman in good health and CMV-seronegative. The CDR3 is CASSSGQTYEQYF. In DNA form, the CDR3 reads TGTGCCAGCAGCTCCGGACAGACCTACGAGCAGTACTTC.